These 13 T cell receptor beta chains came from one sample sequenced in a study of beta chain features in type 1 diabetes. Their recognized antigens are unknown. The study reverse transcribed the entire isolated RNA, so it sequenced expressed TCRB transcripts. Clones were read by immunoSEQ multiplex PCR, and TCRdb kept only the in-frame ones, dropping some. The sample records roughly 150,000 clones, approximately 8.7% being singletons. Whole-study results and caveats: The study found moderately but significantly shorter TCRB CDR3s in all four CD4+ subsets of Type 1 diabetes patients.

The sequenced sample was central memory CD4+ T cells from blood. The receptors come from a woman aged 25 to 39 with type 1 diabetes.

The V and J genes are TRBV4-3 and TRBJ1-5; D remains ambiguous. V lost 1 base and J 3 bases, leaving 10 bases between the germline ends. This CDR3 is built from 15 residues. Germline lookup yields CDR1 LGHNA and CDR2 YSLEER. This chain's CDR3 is CASSQGIRFNQPQHF. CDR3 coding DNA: TGCGCCAGCAGCCAAGGGATCAGGTTCAATCAGCCCCAGCATTTT.

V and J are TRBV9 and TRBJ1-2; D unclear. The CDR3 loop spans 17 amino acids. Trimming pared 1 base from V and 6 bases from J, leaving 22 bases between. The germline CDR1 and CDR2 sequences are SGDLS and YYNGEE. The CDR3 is CASSVSSGIFFGDGYTF. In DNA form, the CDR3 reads TGTGCCAGCAGCGTATCATCCGGGATCTTTTTCGGAGATGGCTACACCTTC.

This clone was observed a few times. Here the CDR3 DNA reads TGTGCCAGCAGCTACGCAGGGCTGAGGAGCACAGATACGCAGTATTTT. Its protein product is CASSYAGLRSTDTQYF. The chain joins TRBV5-6 to TRBJ2-3; perhaps TRBD1 as D (5 bases). The ends were cut back, 3 bases at V and 0 bases at J, with 14 bases in the middle. Per germline, CDR1 SGHDT and CDR2 YYEEEE. The CDR3 length is 16 residues.

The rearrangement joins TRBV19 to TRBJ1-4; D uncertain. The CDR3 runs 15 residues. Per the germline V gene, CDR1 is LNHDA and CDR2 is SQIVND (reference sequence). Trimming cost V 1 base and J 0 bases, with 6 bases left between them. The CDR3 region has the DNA TGTGCCAGTAGTATAGTGGGAGCAACTAATGAAAAACTGTTTTTT. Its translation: CASSIVGATNEKLFF.

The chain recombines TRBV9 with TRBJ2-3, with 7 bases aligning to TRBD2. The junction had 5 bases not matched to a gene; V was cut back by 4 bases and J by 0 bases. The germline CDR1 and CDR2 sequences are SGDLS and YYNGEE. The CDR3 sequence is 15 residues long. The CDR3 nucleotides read TGTGCCAGCAGCCGGGACTACACTAGCACAGATACGCAGTATTTT. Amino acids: CASSRDYTSTDTQYF.

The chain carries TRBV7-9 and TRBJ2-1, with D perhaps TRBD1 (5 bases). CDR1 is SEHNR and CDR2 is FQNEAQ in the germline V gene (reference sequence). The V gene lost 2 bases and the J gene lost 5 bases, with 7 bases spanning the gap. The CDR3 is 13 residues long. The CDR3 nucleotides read TGTGCCAGCAGCTTACGCAGGGACAATGAGCAGTTCTTC. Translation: CASSLRRDNEQFF.

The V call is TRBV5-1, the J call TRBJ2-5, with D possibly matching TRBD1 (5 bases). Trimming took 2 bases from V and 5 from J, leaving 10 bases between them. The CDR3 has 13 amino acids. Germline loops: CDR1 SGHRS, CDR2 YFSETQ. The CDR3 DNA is TGCGCCAGCAGCTTCGACAGAAGGGAGACCCAGTACTTC. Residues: CASSFDRRETQYF.

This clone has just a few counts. CDR3 DNA sequence: TGTGCCAGCAGTTGGCGGGAGTCTGGAGAAGAAAAACTGTTTTTT. Translated: CASSWRESGEEKLFF. The chain links TRBV28 to TRBJ1-4, with D unresolved. CDR1 is MDHEN and CDR2 is SYDVKM in the germline V gene. The CDR3 spans 15 residues. The V gene lost 4 bases and the J gene lost 8 bases, with 17 bases spanning the gap.

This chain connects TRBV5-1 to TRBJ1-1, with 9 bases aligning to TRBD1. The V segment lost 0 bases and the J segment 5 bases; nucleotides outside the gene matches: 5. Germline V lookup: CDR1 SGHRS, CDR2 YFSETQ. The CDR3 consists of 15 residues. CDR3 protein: CASSLVRQGETEAFF. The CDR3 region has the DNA TGCGCCAGCAGCTTGGTGCGACAGGGGGAAACTGAAGCTTTCTTT.

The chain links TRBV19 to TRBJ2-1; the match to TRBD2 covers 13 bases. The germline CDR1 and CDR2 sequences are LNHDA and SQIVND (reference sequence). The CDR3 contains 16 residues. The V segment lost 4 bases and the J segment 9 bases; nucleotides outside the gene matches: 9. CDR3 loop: CASSRPGLAGYPEQFF. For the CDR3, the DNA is TGTGCCAGTAGTAGACCGGGACTAGCGGGATATCCTGAGCAGTTCTTC.

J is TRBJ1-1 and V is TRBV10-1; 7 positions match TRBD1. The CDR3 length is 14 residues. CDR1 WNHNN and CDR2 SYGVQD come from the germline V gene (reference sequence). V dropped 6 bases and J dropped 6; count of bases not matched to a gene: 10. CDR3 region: CASSDRTGPSEAFF. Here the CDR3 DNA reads TGCGCCAGCAGCGACCGGACAGGACCCTCTGAAGCTTTCTTT.

The CDR3, as DNA: TGTGCCTACAGGACAAGCTCTAGCAATCAGCCCCAGCATTTT. This sequence encodes CAYRTSSSNQPQHF. The genes are TRBV30 and TRBJ1-5, with TRBD1 as a possible D gene (5 bases). This CDR3 region has 14 residues. V gave up 7 bases and J gave up 0 bases, with 13 bases separating them. Germline CDR1 reads GTSNPN; CDR2 reads SVGIG (reference sequence).

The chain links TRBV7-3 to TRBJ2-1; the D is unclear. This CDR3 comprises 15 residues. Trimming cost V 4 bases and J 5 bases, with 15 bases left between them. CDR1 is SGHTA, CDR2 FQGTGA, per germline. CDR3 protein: CASSSALESHNEQFF. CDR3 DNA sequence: TGTGCCAGCAGCTCCGCTTTGGAGTCCCACAATGAGCAGTTCTTC.